The sequence of this TCR beta chain was determined in a study of shared clonotypes between healthy human individuals. Study at large: For every donor, three CD4 naive, three CD4 memory, two CD8 naive and one CD8 memory plates were used.

This clone occurred a few times. Adult donors, all healthy and HIV-negative, had no recent acute infections or vaccinations. Unmatched junction bases numbered 11, after V lost 5 bases and J lost 6 bases. Germline V gene lookup returns CDR1 SGHRS and CDR2 YFSETQ. The CDR3 is made up of 17 amino acids. In the authors' methods: ImmunoSEQ gave junction-only sequences without quality scores, so filtering differed. TCRdb's table, derived via immunoSEQ multiplex PCR, lists solely in-frame clones and lacks some. V, J and clone size derive from that table, while D and trimming were established from the DNA sequence. This table holds a few hundred thousand clones, 65% to 70% found once.

This TCR was recovered from a man younger than 40 in good health. Sequenced material: memory CD4+ T cells sorted from blood. The subset is: CD45RA-negative fraction. This chain uses TRBV5-1 with TRBJ2-2, with 12 bases matching TRBD1. CDR3 nucleotide sequence: TGCGCCAGCAGTTTAACTTCCGGGACAGGGGGCCCCGGGGAGCTGTTTTTT. As protein: CASSLTSGTGGPGELFF.